These 8 T cell receptor beta chains were all obtained from the same sample, sequenced in a study of T cells in Graves' hyperthyroidism and ophthalmopathy (dated by TCRdb to about 2019). Library creation used multiplex PCR. Sequencing relied on an Illumina HiSeq 2000. TCR beta CDR3 regions were amplified from RNA transcripts. For the first round of RT-PCR on the TCR CDR3, the HTBI primer set was used together with the Qiagen OneStep RT-PCR kit. TCRdb itself trimmed the public reads at Q25 with fastp, ran MiXCR and retained productive beta chains. One record per CDR3 amino acid sequence lists the most common genes and DNA. The sample table lists around 760,000 distinct CDR3 sequences, around 40% of them with a count of one. The ten most abundant clones make up around a third of the sample. Sequences were obtained from blood. Every receptor here comes from a woman aged 35 to 49 with Graves' hyperthyroidism.

This rearrangement joins TRBV29-1 to TRBJ2-3, with D maybe TRBD2 (6 bases). The ends were cut back, 0 bases at V and 6 bases at J, with 10 bases in the middle. The CDR3 runs to 13 residues. In germline, CDR1 is SQVTM, CDR2 ANQGSEA. The CDR3, as DNA: TGCAGCGTTGAAGAGGGACTCCCCGATACGCAGTATTTT. It encodes CSVEEGLPDTQYF.

The chain combines TRBV19 with TRBJ2-7; D perhaps matches TRBD1 (6 bases). The germline V and J ends were trimmed by 4 bases and 1 base, with 14 bases remaining between them. Germline lookup yields CDR1 LNHDA and CDR2 SQIVND (reference sequence). The CDR3 has 15 amino acids. CDR3: CASSTSQGLSYEQYF. The CDR3, as DNA: TGTGCCAGTAGTACCTCACAGGGTCTTTCCTACGAGCAGTACTTC.

This clonotype was recorded at least ten times. The chain links TRBV7-2 to TRBJ1-5, with 8 bases that match TRBD1. Germline CDR1 SGHTA, CDR2 FQGNSA. The V and J ends lost 1 base and 2 bases, in that order; junction bases with no gene match: 7. The CDR3 covers 17 residues. CDR3 coding DNA: TGTGCCAGCAGCTTAGGCCACAGGGGGGGGGGCAATCAGCCCCAGCATTTT. Protein sequence: CASSLGHRGGGNQPQHF.

This chain connects TRBV10-3 to TRBJ2-6; TRBD1 might be the D (6 bases). V was clipped by 0 bases and J by 2 bases, with 8 bases between them. Germline V gives CDR1 ENHRY, CDR2 SYGVKD. The CDR3 runs 16 residues. The CDR3 bases are TGTGCCATCAGTGAGTCGACAGGCCCTGGGGCCAACGTCCTGACTTTC. It specifies CAISESTGPGANVLTF.

This clonotype was seen many times. This chain links TRBV7-9 with TRBJ1-4, with D unclear. The ends were cut back, 5 bases at V and 0 bases at J, with 10 bases in the middle. This CDR3 comprises 15 residues. CDR1 is SEHNR, CDR2 FQNEAQ, per germline (reference sequence). This CDR3 is CASSPNSATNEKLFF. The DNA of the CDR3 is TGTGCCAGCAGCCCCAACAGTGCAACTAATGAAAAACTGTTTTTT.

At least ten counts were recorded for this clonotype. The V gene is TRBV20-1, the J gene TRBJ1-2; TRBD1 might be the D (6 bases). The CDR3 is 11 amino acids. Germline CDR1 reads DFQATT; CDR2 reads SNEGSKA (reference sequence). V was clipped by 4 bases and J by 10 bases, with 13 bases between them. CDR3 region: CSAINRAYYTF. The DNA of the CDR3 is TGCAGTGCTATAAACAGGGCCTACTACACCTTC.

The table lists this clonotype with many counts. This chain links TRBV5-5 with TRBJ2-5, with a tentative D call TRBD1 (6 bases). Germline V gene sequence: CDR1 SGHKS, CDR2 YYEKEE (reference sequence). The CDR3 contains 13 residues. The V end was cut by 4 bases, the J end by 2 bases, with 9 bases between. The CDR3 DNA follows: TGTGCCAGCAGCACAGGGAGTCAAGAGACCCAGTACTTC. It yields the protein CASSTGSQETQYF.

This clonotype has only a few counts. V is TRBV19 and J is TRBJ1-2; weak D call: TRBD1 (5 bases). The CDR3 loop spans 15 amino acids. V was pared by 7 bases and J by 5 bases, with 20 bases between. Germline assignment: CDR1 LNHDA and CDR2 SQIVND (reference sequence). CDR3 DNA sequence: TGTGCCAGTACCATGGGACGGACAATTTCATATGGCTACACCTTC. This translates into CASTMGRTISYGYTF.